The clone carrying this T cell receptor beta chain was counted once. Authors' methods: For nucleated cells, counts were estimated from reference gene primer amplification. Generated by immunoSEQ multiplex PCR, the TCRdb table keeps only in-frame clones and is missing some. V and J calls and clone size are those listed in that table; D and trimming were worked out from the DNA. The sample records about 310,000 clones, roughly 86% being singletons. The data derive from a study of blood T cell repertoires in COVID-19. On the study more broadly: Collection of acute and convalescent COVID-19 samples took place in the United States, Italy and Spain. Sources were T cells, B-cell-depleted T cells, or PBMCs; the material itself was cDNA or gDNA.

The V gene lost 4 bases and the J gene lost 6 bases, with 15 bases spanning the gap. The CDR3 length is 14 residues. Germline V lookup: CDR1 MNHEY, CDR2 SVGEGT. The V call is TRBV6-2 or TRBV6-3, the J call TRBJ1-2; perhaps TRBD1 as D (6 bases). Material: peripheral blood. This receptor was obtained from a woman aged 45 to 65 who had recovered from COVID-19. CDR3 loop: CASSSGRGVNGYTF. The CDR3 region has the DNA TGTGCCAGCAGTTCGGGCAGGGGAGTTAATGGCTACACCTTC.